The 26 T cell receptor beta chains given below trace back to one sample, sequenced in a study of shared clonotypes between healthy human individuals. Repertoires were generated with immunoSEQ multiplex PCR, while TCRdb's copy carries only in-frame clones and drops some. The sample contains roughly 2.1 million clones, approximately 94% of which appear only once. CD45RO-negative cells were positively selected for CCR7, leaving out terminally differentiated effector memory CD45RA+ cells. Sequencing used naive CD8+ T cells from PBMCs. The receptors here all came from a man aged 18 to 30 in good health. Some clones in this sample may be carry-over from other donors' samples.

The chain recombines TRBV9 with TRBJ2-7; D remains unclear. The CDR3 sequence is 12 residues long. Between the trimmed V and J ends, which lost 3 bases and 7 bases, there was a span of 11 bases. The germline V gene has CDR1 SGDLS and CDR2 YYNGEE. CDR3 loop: CASSGVGREQYF. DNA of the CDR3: TGTGCCAGCAGCGGAGTGGGAAGGGAGCAGTACTTC.

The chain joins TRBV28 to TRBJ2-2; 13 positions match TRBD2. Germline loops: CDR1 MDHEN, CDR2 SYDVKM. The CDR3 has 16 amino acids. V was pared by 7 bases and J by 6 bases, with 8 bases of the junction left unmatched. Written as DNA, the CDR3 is TGTGCCAGCAACCCACTAGCGGGAGGGGTGGCCGGGGAGCTGTTTTTT. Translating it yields CASNPLAGGVAGELFF.

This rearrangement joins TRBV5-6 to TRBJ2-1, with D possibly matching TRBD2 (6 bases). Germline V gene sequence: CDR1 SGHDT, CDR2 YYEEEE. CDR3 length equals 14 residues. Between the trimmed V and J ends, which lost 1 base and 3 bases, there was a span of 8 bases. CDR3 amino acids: CASSLPDYYNEQFF. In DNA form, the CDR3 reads TGTGCCAGCAGCTTGCCGGACTACTACAATGAGCAGTTCTTC.

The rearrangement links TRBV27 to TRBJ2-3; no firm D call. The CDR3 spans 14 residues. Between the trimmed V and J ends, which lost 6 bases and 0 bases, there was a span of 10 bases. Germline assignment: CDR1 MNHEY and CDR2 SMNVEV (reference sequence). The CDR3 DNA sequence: TGTGCCAGCAGGCTTGGCTACAGCACAGATACGCAGTATTTT. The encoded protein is CASRLGYSTDTQYF.

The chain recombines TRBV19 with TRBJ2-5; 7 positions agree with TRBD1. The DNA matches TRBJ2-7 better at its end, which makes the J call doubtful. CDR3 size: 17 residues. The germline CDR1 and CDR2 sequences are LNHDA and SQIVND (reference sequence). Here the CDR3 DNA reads TGTGCCAGTAGTATAGATACCCAACAGGGGAGCGCCTACGAGCAGTACTTC. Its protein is CASSIDTQQGSAYEQYF.

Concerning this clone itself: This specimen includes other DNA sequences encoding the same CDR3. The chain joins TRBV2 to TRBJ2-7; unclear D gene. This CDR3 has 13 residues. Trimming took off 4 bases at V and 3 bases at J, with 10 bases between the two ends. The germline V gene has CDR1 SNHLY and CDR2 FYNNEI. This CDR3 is CASSGASGYEQYF. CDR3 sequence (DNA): TGTGCCAGCAGTGGGGCCTCTGGCTACGAGCAGTACTTC.

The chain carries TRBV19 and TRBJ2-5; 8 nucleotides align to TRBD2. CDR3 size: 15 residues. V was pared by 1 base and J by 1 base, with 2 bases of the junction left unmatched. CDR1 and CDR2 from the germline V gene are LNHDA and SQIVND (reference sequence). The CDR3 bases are TGTGCCAGTAGTATAGGGAGCGGGAGCCAAGAGACCCAGTACTTC. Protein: CASSIGSGSQETQYF.

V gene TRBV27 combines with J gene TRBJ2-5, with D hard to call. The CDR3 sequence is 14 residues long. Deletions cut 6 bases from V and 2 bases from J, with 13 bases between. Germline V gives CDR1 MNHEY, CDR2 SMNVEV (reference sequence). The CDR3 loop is CASRPPQEQETQYF. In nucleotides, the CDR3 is TGTGCCAGCAGGCCCCCCCAGGAACAAGAGACCCAGTACTTC.

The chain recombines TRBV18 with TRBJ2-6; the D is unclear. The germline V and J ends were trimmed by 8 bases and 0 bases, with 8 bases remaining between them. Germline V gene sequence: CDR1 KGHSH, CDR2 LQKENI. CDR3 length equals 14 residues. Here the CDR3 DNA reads TGTGCCAGCAGCACCCCCTCTGGGGCCAACGTCCTGACTTTC. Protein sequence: CASSTPSGANVLTF.

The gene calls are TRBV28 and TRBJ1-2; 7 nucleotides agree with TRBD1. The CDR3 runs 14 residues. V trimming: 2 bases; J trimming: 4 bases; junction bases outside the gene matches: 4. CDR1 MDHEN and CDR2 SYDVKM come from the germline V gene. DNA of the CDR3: TGTGCCAGCAGTTTAAGGGGACAGCTCTATGGCTACACCTTC. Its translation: CASSLRGQLYGYTF.

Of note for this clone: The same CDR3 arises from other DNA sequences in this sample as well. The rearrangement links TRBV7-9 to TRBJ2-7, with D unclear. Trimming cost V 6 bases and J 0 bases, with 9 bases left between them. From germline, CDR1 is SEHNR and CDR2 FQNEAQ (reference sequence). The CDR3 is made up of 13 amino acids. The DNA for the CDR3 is TGTGCCAGCAGTTCCTCGAGCTCCTACGAGCAGTACTTC. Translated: CASSSSSSYEQYF.

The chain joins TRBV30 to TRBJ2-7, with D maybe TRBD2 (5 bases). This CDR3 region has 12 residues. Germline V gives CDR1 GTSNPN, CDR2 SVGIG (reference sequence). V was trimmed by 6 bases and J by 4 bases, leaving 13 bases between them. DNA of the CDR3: TGTGCCTGCCACGCGCCGGGGTACGAGCAGTACTTC. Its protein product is CACHAPGYEQYF.

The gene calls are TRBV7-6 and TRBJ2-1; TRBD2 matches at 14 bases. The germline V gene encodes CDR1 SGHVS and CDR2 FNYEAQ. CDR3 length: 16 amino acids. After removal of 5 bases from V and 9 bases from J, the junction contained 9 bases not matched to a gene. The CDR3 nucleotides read TGTGCCAGCAGCGCATTACCGGGACTAGCGGGAGTTGAGCAGTTCTTC. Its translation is CASSALPGLAGVEQFF.

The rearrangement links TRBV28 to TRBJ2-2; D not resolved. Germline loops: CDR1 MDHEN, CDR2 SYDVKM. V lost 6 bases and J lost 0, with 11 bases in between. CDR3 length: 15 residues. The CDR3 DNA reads TGTGCCAGCAGCCCTCTACGGACGAACACCGGGGAGCTGTTTTTT. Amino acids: CASSPLRTNTGELFF.

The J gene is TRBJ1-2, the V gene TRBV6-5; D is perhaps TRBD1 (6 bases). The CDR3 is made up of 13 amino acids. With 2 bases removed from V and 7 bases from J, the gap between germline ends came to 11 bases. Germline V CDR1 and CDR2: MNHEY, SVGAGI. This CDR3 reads CASSYGTLVGYTF. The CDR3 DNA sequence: TGTGCCAGCAGTTACGGGACACTGGTTGGCTACACCTTC.

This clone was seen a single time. The CDR3 here is CASRSLVGGLAGGNTGELFF. CDR3 nucleotide sequence: TGTGCCAGCAGATCCCTGGTGGGGGGACTAGCGGGAGGGAACACCGGGGAGCTGTTTTTT. The chain links TRBV28 to TRBJ2-2; 15 bases line up with TRBD2. The CDR3 runs to 20 residues. Germline CDR1 reads MDHEN; CDR2 reads SYDVKM. The V gene end was trimmed by 6 bases and the J gene end by 1 base; junction bases not matched to a gene: 12.

Here the CDR3 DNA reads TGTGCCAGTAGTGCCGGTCTGACCTACGAGCAGTACTTC. It codes for CASSAGLTYEQYF. The chain carries TRBV19 and TRBJ2-7; D is undetermined. This CDR3 comprises 13 residues. Germline V gene lookup returns CDR1 LNHDA and CDR2 SQIVND (reference sequence). The V end was cut by 5 bases, the J end by 2 bases, with 10 bases between.

The CDR3 sequence: CASSDTDRGKTQYF. The CDR3 DNA reads TGCGCCAGCAGCGACACAGACAGGGGCAAGACCCAGTACTTC. The chain couples TRBV5-1 to TRBJ2-5, with 8 bases that match TRBD1. Germline V CDR1 and CDR2: SGHRS, YFSETQ. V trimming: 4 bases; J trimming: 6 bases; junction bases outside the gene matches: 8. The CDR3 spans 14 residues.

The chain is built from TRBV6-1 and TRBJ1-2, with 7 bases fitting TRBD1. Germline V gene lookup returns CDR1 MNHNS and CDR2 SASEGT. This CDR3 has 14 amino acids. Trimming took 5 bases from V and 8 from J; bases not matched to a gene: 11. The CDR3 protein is CASSPRTGPAGYTF. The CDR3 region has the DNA TGTGCCAGCAGTCCTCGGACAGGTCCGGCGGGCTACACCTTC.

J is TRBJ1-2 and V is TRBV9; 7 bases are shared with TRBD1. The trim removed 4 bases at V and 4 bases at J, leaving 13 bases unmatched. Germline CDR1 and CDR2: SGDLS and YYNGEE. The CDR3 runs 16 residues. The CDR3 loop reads CASSLGRAGGRYGYTF. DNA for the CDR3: TGTGCCAGCAGCCTAGGCCGGGCAGGGGGTCGCTATGGCTACACCTTC.

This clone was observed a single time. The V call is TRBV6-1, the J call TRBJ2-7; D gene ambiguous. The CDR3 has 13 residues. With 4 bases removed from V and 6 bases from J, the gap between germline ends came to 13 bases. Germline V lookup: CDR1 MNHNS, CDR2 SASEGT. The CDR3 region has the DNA TGTGCCAGCAGTGTGGGATTCCGGTCCGAGCAGTACTTC. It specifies CASSVGFRSEQYF.

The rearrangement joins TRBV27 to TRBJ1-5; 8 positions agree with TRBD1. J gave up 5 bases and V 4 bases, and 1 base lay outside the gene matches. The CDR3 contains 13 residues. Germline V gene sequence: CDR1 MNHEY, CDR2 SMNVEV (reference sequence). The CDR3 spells CASSSGGDQPQHF. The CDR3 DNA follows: TGTGCCAGCAGTTCAGGGGGCGATCAGCCCCAGCATTTT.

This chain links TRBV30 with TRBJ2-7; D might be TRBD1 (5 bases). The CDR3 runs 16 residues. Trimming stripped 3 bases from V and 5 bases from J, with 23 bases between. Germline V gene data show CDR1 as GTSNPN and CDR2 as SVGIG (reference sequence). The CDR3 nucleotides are TGTGCCTGGAGCCCACCGGCAGGGAAGGGATTCAACGAGCAGTACTTC. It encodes CAWSPPAGKGFNEQYF.

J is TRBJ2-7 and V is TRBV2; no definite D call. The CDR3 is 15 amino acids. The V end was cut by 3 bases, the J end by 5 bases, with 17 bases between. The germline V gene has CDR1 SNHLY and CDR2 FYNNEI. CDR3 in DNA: TGTGCCAGCAGTGACGACCGGGCGAGTACCCACGAGCAGTACTTC. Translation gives CASSDDRASTHEQYF.

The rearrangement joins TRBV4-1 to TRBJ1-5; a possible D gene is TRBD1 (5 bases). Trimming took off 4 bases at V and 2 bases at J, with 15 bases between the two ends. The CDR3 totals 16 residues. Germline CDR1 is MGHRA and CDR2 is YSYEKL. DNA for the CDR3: TGCGCCAGCAGCCCAGGGCCCCCCCGGGGCAATCAGCCCCAGCATTTT. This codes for CASSPGPPRGNQPQHF.

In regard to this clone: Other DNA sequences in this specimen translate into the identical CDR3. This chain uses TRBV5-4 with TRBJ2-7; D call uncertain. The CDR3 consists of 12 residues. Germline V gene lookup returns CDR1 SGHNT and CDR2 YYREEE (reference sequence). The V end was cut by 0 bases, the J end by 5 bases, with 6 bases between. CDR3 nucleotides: TGTGCCAGCAGCTTGGGGCTGAACGAGCAGTACTTC. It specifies CASSLGLNEQYF.